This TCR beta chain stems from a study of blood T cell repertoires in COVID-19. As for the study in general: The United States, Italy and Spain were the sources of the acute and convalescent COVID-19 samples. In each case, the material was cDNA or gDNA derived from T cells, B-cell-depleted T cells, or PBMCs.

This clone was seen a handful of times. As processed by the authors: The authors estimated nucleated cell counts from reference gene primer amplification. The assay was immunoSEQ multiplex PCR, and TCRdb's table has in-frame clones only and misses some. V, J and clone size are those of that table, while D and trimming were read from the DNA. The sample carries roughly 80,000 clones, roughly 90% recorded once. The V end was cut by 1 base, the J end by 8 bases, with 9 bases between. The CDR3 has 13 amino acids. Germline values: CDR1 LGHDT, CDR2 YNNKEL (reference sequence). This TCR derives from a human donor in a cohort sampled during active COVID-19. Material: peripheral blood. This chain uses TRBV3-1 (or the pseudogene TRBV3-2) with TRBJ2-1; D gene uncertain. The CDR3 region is CASSQVRFDEQFF. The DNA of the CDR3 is TGTGCCAGCAGCCAAGTACGGTTCGATGAGCAGTTCTTC.